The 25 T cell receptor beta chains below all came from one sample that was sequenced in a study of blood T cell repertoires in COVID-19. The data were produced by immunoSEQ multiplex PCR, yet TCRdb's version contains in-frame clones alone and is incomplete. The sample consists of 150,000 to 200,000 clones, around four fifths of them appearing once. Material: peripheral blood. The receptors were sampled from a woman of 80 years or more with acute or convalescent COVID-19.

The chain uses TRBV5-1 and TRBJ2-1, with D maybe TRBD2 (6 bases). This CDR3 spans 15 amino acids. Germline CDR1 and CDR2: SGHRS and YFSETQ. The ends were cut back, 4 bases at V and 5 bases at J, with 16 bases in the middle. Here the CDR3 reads CASSPGHAGNNEQFF. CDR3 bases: TGCGCCAGCAGCCCCGGACATGCGGGGAACAATGAGCAGTTCTTC.

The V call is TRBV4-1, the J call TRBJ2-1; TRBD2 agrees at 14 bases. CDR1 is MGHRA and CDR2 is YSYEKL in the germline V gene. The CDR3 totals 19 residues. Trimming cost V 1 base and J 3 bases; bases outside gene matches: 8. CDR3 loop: CASSQVWEGLAGVYNEQFF. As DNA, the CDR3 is TGCGCCAGCAGCCAAGTTTGGGAGGGACTAGCGGGAGTCTACAATGAGCAGTTCTTC.

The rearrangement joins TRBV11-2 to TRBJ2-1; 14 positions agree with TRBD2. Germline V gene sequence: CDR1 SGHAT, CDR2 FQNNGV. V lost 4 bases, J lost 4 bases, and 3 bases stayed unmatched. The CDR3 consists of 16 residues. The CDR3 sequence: CASSWRTSGGYNEQFF. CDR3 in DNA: TGTGCCAGCAGCTGGAGGACTAGCGGGGGGTACAATGAGCAGTTCTTC.

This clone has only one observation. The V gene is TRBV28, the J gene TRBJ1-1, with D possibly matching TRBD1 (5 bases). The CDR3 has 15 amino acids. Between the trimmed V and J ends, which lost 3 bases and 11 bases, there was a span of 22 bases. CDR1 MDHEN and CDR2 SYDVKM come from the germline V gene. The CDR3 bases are TGTGCCAGCAGTTTCTACCCAGCCAGACAGTCTGGGGCTTTCTTT. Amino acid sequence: CASSFYPARQSGAFF.

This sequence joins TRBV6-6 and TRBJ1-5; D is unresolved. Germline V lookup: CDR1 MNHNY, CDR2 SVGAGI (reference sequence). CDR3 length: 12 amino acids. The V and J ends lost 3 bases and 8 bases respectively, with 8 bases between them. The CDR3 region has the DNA TGTGCCAGCAGTTATCGTAGCAAGCCCCAGCATTTT. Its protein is CASSYRSKPQHF.

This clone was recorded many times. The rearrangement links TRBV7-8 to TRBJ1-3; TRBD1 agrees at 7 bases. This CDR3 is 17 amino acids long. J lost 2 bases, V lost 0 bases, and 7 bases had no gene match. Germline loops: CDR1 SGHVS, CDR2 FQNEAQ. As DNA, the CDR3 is TGTGCCAGCAGCTTAGCGGATGGCCAGGGGGCTGGAAACACCATATATTTT. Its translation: CASSLADGQGAGNTIYF.

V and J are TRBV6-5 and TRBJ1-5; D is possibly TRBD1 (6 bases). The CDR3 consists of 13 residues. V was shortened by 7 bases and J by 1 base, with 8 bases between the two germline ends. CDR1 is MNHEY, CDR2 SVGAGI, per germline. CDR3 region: CASKGESNQPQHF. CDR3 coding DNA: TGTGCCAGCAAGGGGGAGAGCAATCAGCCCCAGCATTTT.

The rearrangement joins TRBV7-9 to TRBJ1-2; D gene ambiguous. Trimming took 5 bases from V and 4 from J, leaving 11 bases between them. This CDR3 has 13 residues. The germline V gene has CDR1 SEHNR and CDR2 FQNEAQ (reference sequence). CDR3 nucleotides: TGTGCCAGCAGCGGCGGACTGCTCTATGGCTACACCTTC. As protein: CASSGGLLYGYTF.

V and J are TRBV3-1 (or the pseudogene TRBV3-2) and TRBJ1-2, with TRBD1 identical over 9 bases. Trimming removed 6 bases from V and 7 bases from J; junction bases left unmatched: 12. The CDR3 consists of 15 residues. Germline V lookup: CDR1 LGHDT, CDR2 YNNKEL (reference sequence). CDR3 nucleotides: TGTGCCAGCAGGGCTAGACAGGGGGGTTTGAGTGGCTACACCTTC. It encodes CASRARQGGLSGYTF.

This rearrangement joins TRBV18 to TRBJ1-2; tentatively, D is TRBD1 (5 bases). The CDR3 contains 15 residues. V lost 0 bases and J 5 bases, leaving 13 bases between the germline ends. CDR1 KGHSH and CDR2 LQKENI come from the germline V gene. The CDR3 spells CASSPPNQGGYGYTF. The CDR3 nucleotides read TGTGCCAGCTCACCACCGAATCAGGGAGGGTATGGCTACACCTTC.

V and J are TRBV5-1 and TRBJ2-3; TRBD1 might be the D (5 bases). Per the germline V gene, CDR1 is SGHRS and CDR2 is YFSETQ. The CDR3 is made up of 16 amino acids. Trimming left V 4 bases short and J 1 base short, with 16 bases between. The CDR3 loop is CASSLTPQGGTDTQYF. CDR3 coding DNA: TGCGCCAGCAGCCTCACTCCGCAAGGGGGCACAGATACGCAGTATTTT.

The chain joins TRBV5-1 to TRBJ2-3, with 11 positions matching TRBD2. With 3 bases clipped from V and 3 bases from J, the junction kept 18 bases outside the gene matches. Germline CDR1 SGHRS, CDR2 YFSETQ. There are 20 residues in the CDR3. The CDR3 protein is CASSSGTSGRGRGKTDTQYF. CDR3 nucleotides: TGCGCCAGCAGCTCAGGGACTAGCGGACGGGGAAGGGGAAAAACAGATACGCAGTATTTT.

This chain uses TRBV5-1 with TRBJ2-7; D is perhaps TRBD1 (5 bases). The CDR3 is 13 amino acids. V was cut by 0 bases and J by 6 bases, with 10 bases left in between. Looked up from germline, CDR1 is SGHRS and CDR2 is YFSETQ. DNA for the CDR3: TGCGCCAGCAGCTTGGTATCAGGGTTCGAGCAGTACTTC. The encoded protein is CASSLVSGFEQYF.

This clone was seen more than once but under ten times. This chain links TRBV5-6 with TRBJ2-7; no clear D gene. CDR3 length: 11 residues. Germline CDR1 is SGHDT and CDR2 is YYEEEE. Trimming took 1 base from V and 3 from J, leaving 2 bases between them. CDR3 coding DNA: TGTGCCAGCAGCTTGTACTACGAGCAGTACTTC. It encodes CASSLYYEQYF.

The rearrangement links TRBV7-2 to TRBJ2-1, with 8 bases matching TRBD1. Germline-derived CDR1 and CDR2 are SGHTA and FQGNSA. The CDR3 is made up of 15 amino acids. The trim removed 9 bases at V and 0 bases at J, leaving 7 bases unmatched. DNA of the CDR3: TGTGCCAGTAGGAAGGACAGGGACTCCTACAATGAGCAGTTCTTC. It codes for CASRKDRDSYNEQFF. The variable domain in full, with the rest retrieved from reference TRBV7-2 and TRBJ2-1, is GAGVSQSPSNKVTEKGKDVELRCDPISGHTALYWYRQSLGQGLEFLIYFQGNSAPDKSGLPSDRFSAERTGGSVSTLTIQRTQQEDSAVYLCASRKDRDSYNEQFFGPGTRLTVL.

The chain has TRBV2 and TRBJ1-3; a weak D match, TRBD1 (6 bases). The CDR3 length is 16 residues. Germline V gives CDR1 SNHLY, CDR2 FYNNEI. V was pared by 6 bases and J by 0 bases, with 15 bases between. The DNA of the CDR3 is TGTGCCAGCAGCCGTGACAGGCCCGTCTCTGGAAACACCATATATTTT. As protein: CASSRDRPVSGNTIYF.

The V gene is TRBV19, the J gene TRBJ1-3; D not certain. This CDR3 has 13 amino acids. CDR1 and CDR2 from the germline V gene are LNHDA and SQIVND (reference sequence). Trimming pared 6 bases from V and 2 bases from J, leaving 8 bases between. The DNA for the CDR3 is TGTGCCAGTAGGCCTAGGACTGGAAACACCATATATTTT. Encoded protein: CASRPRTGNTIYF.

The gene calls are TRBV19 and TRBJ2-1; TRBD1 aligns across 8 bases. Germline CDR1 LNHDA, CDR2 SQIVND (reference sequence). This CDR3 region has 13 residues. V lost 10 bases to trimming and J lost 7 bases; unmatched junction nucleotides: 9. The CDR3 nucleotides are TGTGCCACCTCGGACAGGGCTTCGAATGAGCAGTTCTTC. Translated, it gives CATSDRASNEQFF.

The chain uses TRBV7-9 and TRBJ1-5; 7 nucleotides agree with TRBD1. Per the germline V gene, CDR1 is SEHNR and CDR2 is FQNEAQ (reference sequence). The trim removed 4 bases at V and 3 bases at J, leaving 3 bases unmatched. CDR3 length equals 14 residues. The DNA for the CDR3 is TGTGCCAGCAGCTCCGGGACAGCCAATCAGCCCCAGCATTTT. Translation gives CASSSGTANQPQHF. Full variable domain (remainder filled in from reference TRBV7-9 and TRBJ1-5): DTGVSQNPRHKITKRGQNVTFRCDPISEHNRLYWYRQTLGQGPEFLTYFQNEAQLEKSRLLSDRFSAERPKGSFSTLEIQRTEQGDSAMYLCASSSGTANQPQHFGDGTRLSIL.

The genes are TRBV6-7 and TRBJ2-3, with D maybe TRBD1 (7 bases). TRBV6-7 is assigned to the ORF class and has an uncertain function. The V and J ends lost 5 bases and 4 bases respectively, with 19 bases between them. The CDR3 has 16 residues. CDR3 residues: CASSERTTGASDTQYF. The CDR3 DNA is TGTGCCAGCAGTGAGCGGACTACAGGGGCGTCAGATACGCAGTATTTT.

CDR3 nucleotide sequence: TGTGCCAGCAGCACTAGCGTTCGGTACACCGGGGAGCTGTTTTTT. Translating gives CASSTSVRYTGELFF. The chain joins TRBV2 to TRBJ2-2; 7 nucleotides agree with TRBD2. With V trimmed by 6 bases and J by 3 bases, 7 bases remained unmatched. Germline values: CDR1 SNHLY, CDR2 FYNNEI. The length of the CDR3 is 15 residues.

Written as DNA, the CDR3 is TGTGCCACCCACTCGACAGTTAATTCACCCCTCCACTTT. Translated, it gives CATHSTVNSPLHF. This chain links TRBV5-4 with TRBJ1-6; D might be TRBD1 (5 bases). Trimming took off 9 bases at V and 6 bases at J, with 13 bases between the two ends. CDR1 is SGHNT and CDR2 is YYREEE in the germline V gene (reference sequence). The CDR3 extends over 13 amino acids.

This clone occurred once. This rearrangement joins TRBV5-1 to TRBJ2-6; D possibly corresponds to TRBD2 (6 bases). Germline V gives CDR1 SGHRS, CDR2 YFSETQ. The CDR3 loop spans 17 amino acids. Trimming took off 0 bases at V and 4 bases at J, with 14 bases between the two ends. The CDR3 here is CASSLVGRGDGANVLTF. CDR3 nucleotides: TGCGCCAGCAGCTTGGTTGGTCGCGGGGACGGGGCCAACGTCCTGACTTTC. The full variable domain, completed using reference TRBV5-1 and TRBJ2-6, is KAGVTQTPRYLIKTRGQQVTLSCSPISGHRSVSWYQQTPGQGLQFLFEYFSETQRNKGNFPGRFSGRQFSNSRSEMNVSTLELGDSALYLCASSLVGRGDGANVLTFGAGSRLTVL.

The CDR3 DNA follows: TGCGCCAGCAGCCCGGGGTTGGTGGGAGAGACCCAGTACTTC. Protein product: CASSPGLVGETQYF. The rearrangement uses TRBV5-1 and TRBJ2-5; tentatively, D is TRBD2 (5 bases). V shed 4 bases and J shed 4 bases, with 14 bases lying between them. The CDR3 totals 14 residues. From germline, CDR1 is SGHRS and CDR2 YFSETQ. The complete variable domain, with remaining parts taken from reference TRBV5-1 and TRBJ2-5, reads KAGVTQTPRYLIKTRGQQVTLSCSPISGHRSVSWYQQTPGQGLQFLFEYFSETQRNKGNFPGRFSGRQFSNSRSEMNVSTLELGDSALYLCASSPGLVGETQYFGPGTRLLVL.

The CDR3: CASNVDRGNTGELFF. The CDR3 DNA is TGTGCCAGCAACGTGGACAGGGGGAACACCGGGGAGCTGTTTTTT. The V call is TRBV21-1, the J call TRBJ2-2; the D segment call TRBD1 is taken from the table without a DNA check. TRBV21-1 corresponds to a pseudogene. The CDR3 is made up of 15 amino acids.